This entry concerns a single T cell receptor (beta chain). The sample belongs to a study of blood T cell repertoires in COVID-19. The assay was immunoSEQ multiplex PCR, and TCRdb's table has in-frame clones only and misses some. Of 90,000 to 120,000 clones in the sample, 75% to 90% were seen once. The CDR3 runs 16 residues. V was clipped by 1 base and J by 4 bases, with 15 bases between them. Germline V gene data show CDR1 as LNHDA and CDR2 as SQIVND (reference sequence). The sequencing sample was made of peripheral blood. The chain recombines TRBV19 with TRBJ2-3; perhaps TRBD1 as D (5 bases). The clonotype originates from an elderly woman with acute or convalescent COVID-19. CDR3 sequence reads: CASSIGHPIGADTQYF. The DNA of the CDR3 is TGTGCCAGTAGTATAGGGCATCCCATAGGGGCAGATACGCAGTATTTT.